These T cell receptor beta chains were read from a single sample in a study of T cell repertoires in cytomegalovirus infection. Their specific antigens are unknown. MiXCR, applied by TCRdb to the reads, yields one record per CDR3 protein. The sample gives about 60,000 distinct CDR3 sequences, 20% of which show up once; over 65% is in the top ten. The sequencing here drew on CD8+ T cells from cultured PBMCs, taken from culture after CMV antigen stimulation. These TCRs come from a human donor in good health (CMV status not recorded). Some clones in this sample may be carry-over from other donors' samples. Both conserved end residues are part of each CDR3. The order of the fields is V gene, J gene, CDR3 protein.

TRBV7-9	TRBJ1-2	CASRNLDRPIYGYTF
TRBV12-3/TRBV12-4	TRBJ1-5	CASTLTGNDQPQHF
TRBV12-3/TRBV12-4	TRBJ2-7	CASSLPPDRAPFGEQYF
TRBV19	TRBJ1-1	CASSPDRGENTEAFF
TRBV27	TRBJ1-1	CASSLTGGGTEAFF
TRBV19	TRBJ1-2	CASLGTSWAYGYTF
TRBV6-5	TRBJ2-3	CASSWGQGIDTQYF
TRBV6-1	TRBJ2-7	CASSLAFSSYEQYF
TRBV7-9	TRBJ1-5	CASSLEGMDQPQHF
TRBV7-2	TRBJ2-3	CASSFVPSGVSTDTQYF
TRBV7-2	TRBJ2-7	CASSLTFPYEQYF
TRBV7-9	TRBJ1-6	CASSPSTGAENSPLHF
TRBV6-2/TRBV6-3	TRBJ2-4	CASSSLTGERNIQYF
TRBV7-8	TRBJ1-5	CASSDDSYQPQHF
TRBV7-9	TRBJ1-6	CASSFGLAANSPLHF
TRBV5-6	TRBJ2-1	CASSLANTAPNEQFF
TRBV6-1	TRBJ2-7	CASIYEGSGPYEQYF
TRBV20-1	TRBJ2-2	CSARDGGGRSTGELFF
TRBV2	TRBJ1-2	CASSEAPSGRQDGYTF
TRBV9	TRBJ2-7	CASTEGGTTGEQYF
TRBV7-9	TRBJ2-7	CASSATVGLIYEQYF
TRBV6-2/TRBV6-3	TRBJ1-6	CASRDRVNSPLHF
TRBV11-2	TRBJ2-5	CASSYRGQGSAQYF
TRBV7-6	TRBJ1-2	CASSSDHRGYTF
TRBV4-3	TRBJ2-7	CASSPEDSPATYEQYF
TRBV4-1	TRBJ2-2	CASSPRKGTGELFF
TRBV4-1	TRBJ1-1	CASSQDLGRAPLF
TRBV27	TRBJ2-7	CASSPGPYEQYF
TRBV10-2	TRBJ1-6	CASTGTGAVSPLHF
TRBV12-3/TRBV12-4	TRBJ2-3	CASSPDDTQYF
TRBV7-9	TRBJ1-3	CASSLGTGPGNTIYF
TRBV7-9	TRBJ2-1	CASSAMNNEQFF
TRBV7-2	TRBJ1-3	CASSSFTGGSGNTIYF
TRBV19	TRBJ2-6	CASSRETSGANVLTF
TRBV25-1	TRBJ1-1	CASSERDTEAFF
TRBV4-1	TRBJ1-2	CASSQDRRGRTDFGYTF
TRBV7-8	TRBJ2-3	CASSFTPDTQYF
TRBV7-2	TRBJ1-4	CASSVNSATNEKLFF
TRBV7-3	TRBJ1-6	CASSLKQYNSPLHF
TRBV7-2	TRBJ1-1	CASTLDTGARGEAFF
TRBV7-2	TRBJ1-4	CASSFSAVRVEKLFF
TRBV5-6	TRBJ2-6	CASSLDHQGASGANVLTF
TRBV12-3/TRBV12-4	TRBJ1-1	CASRPGPTYSGTPYGVNTEAFF
TRBV6-5	TRBJ1-5	CASRPGQISNQPQHF
TRBV20-1	TRBJ2-7	CSARDPEGASHIYEQYF
TRBV7-8	TRBJ1-4	CASSLLGGGGTNEKLFF
TRBV11-2	TRBJ1-1	CASSLVLTGPTEAFF
TRBV2	TRBJ1-1	CASSYGEGNTEAFF
TRBV7-9	TRBJ2-3	CASSRTGGVTDTQYF
TRBV4-1	TRBJ1-5	CASSPRQSNQPQHF
TRBV7-6	TRBJ2-1	CASSPLKRFHYNEQFF
TRBV4-1	TRBJ2-7	CASSQVTGTYEQYF
TRBV7-2	TRBJ2-1	CASRRNRVDEQFF
TRBV7-3	TRBJ2-1	CASSLYTGTNEQFF
TRBV7-9	TRBJ2-5	CASSQDSKQETQYF
TRBV11-2	TRBJ1-1	CASSSLRGDNTEAFF
TRBV11-2	TRBJ2-5	CASSGRFIPETQYF
TRBV7-2	TRBJ2-1	CAGAVAGGPNNEQFF
TRBV7-3	TRBJ2-6	CASSLRPVPSGANVLTF